These 17 T cell receptor beta chains were sequenced from one sample in a study of blood T cells in healthy people across ages. Using a J-beta primer mix together with a sample-barcoded 5' primer, a second PCR was run for roughly 6 to 12 cycles. From the 5' RACE reads, TCRdb called clonotypes with MiXCR, one entry per CDR3 protein. In the table there are under 2,000,000 distinct CDR3 sequences, roughly 49% of which are singletons. Source material: blood. The receptor source for this set is a woman in her 40s in good health.

J is TRBJ2-7 and V is TRBV6-1; 7 bases match TRBD1. TRBJ2-5 matches the DNA end more closely, so the J call is doubtful. CDR1 and CDR2 from the germline V gene are MNHNS and SASEGT. CDR3 length: 15 amino acids. Written as DNA, the CDR3 is TGTGCCAGCGCCCGGACAGGATTGGCAAGAGAGACCCAGTACTTC. This translates into CASARTGLARETQYF.

This chain uses TRBV7-3 with TRBJ1-2, with D uncertain. The V gene's germline CDR1 is SGHTA and CDR2 FQGTGA. V was shortened by 2 bases and J by 6 bases, with 10 bases between the two germline ends. The CDR3 has 13 residues. The CDR3 is CASSLSGDDGYTF. In nucleotides, the CDR3 is TGTGCCAGCAGCTTATCCGGGGATGATGGCTACACCTTC.

This clonotype was seen ten or more times. CDR3 nucleotide sequence: TGCAGCGTTGATGAGGCACACAAAGAGACCCAGTACTTC. It codes for CSVDEAHKETQYF. V is TRBV29-1 and J is TRBJ2-5; D is undetermined. Germline V lookup: CDR1 SQVTM, CDR2 ANQGSEA. V was trimmed by 3 bases and J by 3 bases, leaving 11 bases between them. CDR3 size: 13 residues.

For this clonotype: One end of the junction is discordant with germline, which a read error may explain. V is TRBV5-1 and J is TRBJ2-3, with 7 bases matching TRBD1. This CDR3 region has 15 residues. Germline-derived CDR1 and CDR2 are SGHRS and YFSETQ. The CDR3 here is CANSFALTGTDTQYF. In DNA form, the CDR3 reads TGCGCCAACAGCTTCGCCCTGACAGGGACAGATACGCAGTATTTT.

In the case of this clonotype: This may be a read error, as it is one base from a much larger clone. In DNA, the CDR3 is TGTGCCAGCAAGGGACAGGGCTCTGGGGCCAACGTCCTGACTTTC. It codes for CASKGQGSGANVLTF. This chain connects TRBV6-6 to TRBJ2-6, with TRBD1 matching 9 bases. The CDR3 consists of 15 residues. V lost 7 bases and J lost 0; bases outside the gene matches: 1. Germline V gene lookup returns CDR1 MNHNY and CDR2 SVGAGI (reference sequence).

The V and J genes are TRBV6-6 and TRBJ2-7; D perhaps matches TRBD1 (6 bases). The CDR3 runs to 14 residues. Trimming shortened V by 6 bases and J by 0 bases, and 12 bases separated the two germline ends. Germline values: CDR1 MNHNY, CDR2 SVGAGI (reference sequence). The CDR3 DNA reads as TGTGCCAGCAGGGGGGCACAGGACTCCTACGAGCAGTACTTC. Its protein product is CASRGAQDSYEQYF.

This clonotype occurred a few times. This sequence joins TRBV20-1 and TRBJ2-5, with 7 bases lining up with TRBD2. The V segment lost 0 bases and the J segment 5 bases; nucleotides outside the gene matches: 3. This CDR3 comprises 13 residues. Germline CDR1 and CDR2: DFQATT and SNEGSKA (reference sequence). CDR3 nucleotides: TGCAGTGCTAGAGATGTCGGGGGGGAGACCCAGTACTTC. Amino acids: CSARDVGGETQYF.

The chain employs TRBV20-1 and TRBJ2-4; tentatively, D is TRBD1 (6 bases). CDR1 is DFQATT and CDR2 is SNEGSKA in the germline V gene (reference sequence). The ends were cut back, 7 bases at V and 6 bases at J, with 10 bases in the middle. This CDR3 is built from 11 residues. In DNA form, the CDR3 reads TGCAGTGGGGGGCCCGGAAACATTCAGTACTTC. Its translation is CSGGPGNIQYF.

This chain links TRBV6-5 with TRBJ2-3; D may match TRBD1 or TRBD2 (5 bases each). CDR3 length: 19 amino acids. Trimming took 2 bases from V and 7 from J, leaving 28 bases between them. Germline V gene data show CDR1 as MNHEY and CDR2 as SVGAGI. The CDR3 is CASSYTGTFGASMVNTQYF. DNA of the CDR3: TGTGCCAGCAGTTACACGGGGACGTTTGGGGCTTCGATGGTTAATACGCAGTATTTT.

The chain combines TRBV10-3 with TRBJ2-5, with 9 bases aligning to TRBD1. Trimming at V came to 6 bases and at J to 3 bases, leaving 8 bases not matched to a gene. The CDR3 runs to 15 residues. CDR1 and CDR2 from the germline V gene are ENHRY and SYGVKD. The DNA of the CDR3 is TGTGCCATCAGCGGTGGGGGACAGGGCGAAGAGACCCAGTACTTC. This encodes CAISGGGQGEETQYF.

This clonotype was seen a few times. The J gene is TRBJ2-6, the V gene TRBV7-9; TRBD1 or TRBD2 may be the D gene (6 bases each). Germline loops: CDR1 SEHNR, CDR2 FQNEAQ (reference sequence). CDR3 length: 17 amino acids. Trimming stripped 3 bases from V and 0 bases from J, with 12 bases between. CDR3 sequence (DNA): TGTGCCAGCAGCTTTACAGGGAGGTACTCTGGGGCCAACGTCCTGACTTTC. Amino acid sequence: CASSFTGRYSGANVLTF. The variable domain in full, completed from reference TRBV7-9 and TRBJ2-6, reads DTGVSQNPRHKITKRGQNVTFRCDPISEHNRLYWYRQTLGQGPEFLTYFQNEAQLEKSRLLSDRFSAERPKGSFSTLEIQRTEQGDSAMYLCASSFTGRYSGANVLTFGAGSRLTVL.

The sample holds a few counts of this clonotype. This chain uses TRBV6-2 or TRBV6-3 with TRBJ2-7, with 7 bases that match TRBD2. The CDR3 runs to 17 residues. Germline V CDR1 and CDR2: MNHEY, SVGEGT. V dropped 1 base and J dropped 4; count of bases not matched to a gene: 13. CDR3 in amino acids: CASSYFQTSSLSYEQYF. DNA for the CDR3: TGTGCCAGCAGTTACTTCCAGACTAGCAGCCTCTCTTACGAGCAGTACTTC.

This chain connects TRBV4-2 to TRBJ2-7, with D maybe TRBD2 (6 bases). The CDR3 spans 16 residues. CDR1 and CDR2 (germline): LGHNA, YNFKEQ. V gave up 2 bases and J gave up 6 bases, with 20 bases separating them. The CDR3 DNA reads as TGTGCCAGCAGCCAAAACCCACGACTAGTCGGTTCCGAGCAGTACTTC. This gives the protein CASSQNPRLVGSEQYF.

This clonotype has more than one count but fewer than ten. This chain links TRBV6-1 with TRBJ2-5; possible D gene TRBD2, 6 bases. This CDR3 is 16 amino acids long. V lost 5 bases, J lost 2 bases, and 18 bases lay in between. The germline V gene has CDR1 MNHNS and CDR2 SASEGT. CDR3 DNA sequence: TGTGCCAGCAGTAGACTTAGCGGACTAATACAAGAGACCCAGTACTTC. This sequence encodes CASSRLSGLIQETQYF.

As concerns this clonotype: Its ends do not fully match the called genes, so a read error is possible. The chain employs TRBV18 and TRBJ1-2; D may be TRBD1 (5 bases). The CDR3 runs to 16 residues. CDR1 and CDR2 from the germline V gene are KGHSH and LQKENI. DNA of the CDR3: TGTGCCAGCTCACCAGTATCGGGGCAAACTAACGATGGCTACACCTTC. Encoded protein: CASSPVSGQTNDGYTF.

As to this clonotype: This could be a read error, since a much larger clone is one nucleotide away. This rearrangement joins TRBV27 to TRBJ2-3, with D perhaps matching TRBD2 (5 bases). V was clipped by 5 bases and J by 8 bases, with 17 bases between them. CDR3 length: 14 amino acids. The germline CDR1 and CDR2 sequences are MNHEY and SMNVEV (reference sequence). CDR3 bases: TGTGCCAGCAGTCCCCCACGGGGTGCAGGTACGCAGTATTTT. It is translated as CASSPPRGAGTQYF.

This clonotype has just a few counts. This chain uses TRBV4-3 with TRBJ2-5, with D perhaps TRBD2 (5 bases). The J call is in doubt because the DNA end fits TRBJ2-7 better. This CDR3 contains 16 residues. CDR1 and CDR2 from the germline V gene are LGHNA and YSLEER. The CDR3: CASSQHKTVGRYEQYF. DNA of the CDR3: TGCGCCAGCAGCCAGCACAAGACGGTTGGGAGATACGAGCAGTACTTC.